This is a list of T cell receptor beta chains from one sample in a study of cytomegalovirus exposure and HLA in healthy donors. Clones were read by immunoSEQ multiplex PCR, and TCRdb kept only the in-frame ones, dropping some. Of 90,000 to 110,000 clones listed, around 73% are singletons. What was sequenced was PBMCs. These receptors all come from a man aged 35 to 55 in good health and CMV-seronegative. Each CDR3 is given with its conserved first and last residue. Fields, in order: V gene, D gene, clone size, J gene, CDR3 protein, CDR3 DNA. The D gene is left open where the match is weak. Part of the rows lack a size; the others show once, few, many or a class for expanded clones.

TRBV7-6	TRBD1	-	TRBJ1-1	CASSPGTGVTTEAFF	TGTGCCAGCAGCCCGGGGACAGGGGTAACCACTGAAGCTTTCTTT
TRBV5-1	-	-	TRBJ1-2	CASSLGQTEKGYTF	TGCGCCAGCAGCTTGGGGCAGACTGAGAAAGGCTACACCTTC
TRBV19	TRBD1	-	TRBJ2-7	CASMPRQGTSYEQYF	TGTGCCAGTATGCCCCGACAGGGTACATCCTACGAGCAGTACTTC
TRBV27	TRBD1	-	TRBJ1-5	CASSTRQGLRPQHF	TGTGCCAGCAGTACCCGACAGGGGCTGAGGCCCCAGCATTTT
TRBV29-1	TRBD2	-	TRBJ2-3	CSVVWRGGFTDTQYF	TGCAGCGTTGTGTGGCGGGGGGGGTTCACAGATACGCAGTATTTT
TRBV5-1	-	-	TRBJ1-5	CASSVGHLPNQPQHF	TGCGCCAGCAGCGTAGGACATCTCCCGAATCAGCCCCAGCATTTT
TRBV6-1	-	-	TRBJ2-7	CASLYGIVNEQYF	TGTGCCAGCCTCTACGGGATCGTGAATGAGCAGTACTTC
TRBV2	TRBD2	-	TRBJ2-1	CASSDSGGAYNEQFF	TGTGCCAGCAGTGATAGCGGGGGCGCCTACAATGAGCAGTTCTTC
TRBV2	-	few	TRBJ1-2	CASSFDRNYGYPF	TGTGCCAGCAGTTTTGACAGAAATTATGGCTACCCCTTC
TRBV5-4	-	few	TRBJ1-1	CASSLGVHEDTEAFF	TGTGCCAGCAGCTTGGGGGTCCATGAGGATACTGAAGCTTTCTTT
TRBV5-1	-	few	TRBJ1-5	CASSLGGVGVSNQPQHF	TGCGCCAGCAGCTTGGGGGGAGTAGGCGTAAGCAATCAGCCCCAGCATTTT
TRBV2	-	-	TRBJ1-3	CASVRQTSGNTIYF	TGTGCCAGCGTAAGGCAGACATCTGGAAACACCATATATTTT
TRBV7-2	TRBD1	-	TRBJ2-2	CASSYRGNTGELFF	TGTGCCAGCAGCTACAGGGGGAACACCGGGGAGCTGTTTTTT
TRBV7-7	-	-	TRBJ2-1	CASSLELAALGEQFF	TGTGCTAGCAGCTTAGAACTAGCAGCCCTAGGGGAGCAGTTCTTC
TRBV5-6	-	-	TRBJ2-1	CASRSGGNEQFF	TGTGCCAGCAGATCAGGCGGGAATGAGCAGTTCTTC
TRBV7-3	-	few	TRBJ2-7	CASSLSQGGPYEQYF	TGTGCCAGCAGCTTAAGCCAGGGAGGACCCTACGAGCAGTACTTC
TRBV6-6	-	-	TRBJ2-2	CASVYYRTTNTGELFF	TGTGCCAGCGTTTACTACCGAACTACCAACACCGGGGAGCTGTTTTTT
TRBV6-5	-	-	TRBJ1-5	CASSLQQGSQPQHF	TGTGCCAGCAGCCTTCAACAGGGCAGTCAGCCCCAGCATTTT
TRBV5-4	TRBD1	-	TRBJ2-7	CASSRDRGTYEQYF	TGTGCCAGCAGCCGGGACAGGGGTACCTACGAGCAGTACTTC
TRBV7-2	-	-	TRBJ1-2	CASSLSPAIRDTYGYTF	TGTGCCAGCAGCTTATCCCCGGCTATTCGGGACACCTATGGCTACACCTTC
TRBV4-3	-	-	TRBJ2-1	CASSQDYTRNNEQFF	TGCGCCAGCAGCCAAGATTATACTAGGAACAATGAGCAGTTCTTC
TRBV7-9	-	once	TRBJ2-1	CASSREGYEQFF	TGTGCCAGCTCCCGTGAGGGTTACGAGCAGTTCTTC
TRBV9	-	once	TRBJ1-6	CASSVGQNPNSPLHF	TGTGCCAGCAGCGTAGGACAGAACCCCAATTCACCCCTCCACTTT
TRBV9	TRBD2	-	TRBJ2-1	CASSVDLGGGEQFF	TGTGCCAGCAGCGTAGATCTGGGGGGGGGAGAGCAGTTCTTC
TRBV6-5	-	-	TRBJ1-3	CASSSNRPSSGNTIYF	TGTGCCAGCAGTTCAAACAGGCCGAGCTCTGGAAACACCATATATTTT
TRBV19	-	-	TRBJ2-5	CASSTDREETQYF	TGTGCCAGTAGTACCGACAGAGAAGAGACCCAGTACTTC
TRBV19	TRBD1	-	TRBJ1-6	CASSIEGTGISPLHF	TGTGCCAGTAGTATAGAGGGGACAGGGATTTCACCCCTCCACTTT
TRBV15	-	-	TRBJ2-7	CATSRKMSKWESYEQYF	TGTGCCACCAGCAGAAAGATGTCGAAGTGGGAGTCCTACGAGCAGTACTTC
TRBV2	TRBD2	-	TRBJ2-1	CASSERTSGNNEQFF	TGTGCCAGCAGTGAAAGGACTAGCGGTAACAATGAGCAGTTCTTC
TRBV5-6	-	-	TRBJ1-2	CASSLTGYGYTF	TGTGCCAGCAGCCTCACAGGGTATGGCTACACCTTC
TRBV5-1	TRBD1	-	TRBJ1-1	CASSVGTGANEAFF	TGCGCCAGCAGCGTAGGGACAGGAGCAAATGAAGCTTTCTTT
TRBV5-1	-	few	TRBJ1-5	CASSPTGINQPQHF	TGCGCCAGCAGCCCAACAGGGATCAACCAGCCCCAGCATTTT
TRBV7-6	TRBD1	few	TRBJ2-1	CASSPLAQGANEQFF	TGTGCCAGCAGCCCATTAGCTCAGGGGGCTAATGAGCAGTTCTTC
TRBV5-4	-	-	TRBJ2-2	CASSWPGAGELFF	TGTGCCAGCAGCTGGCCCGGAGCCGGGGAGCTGTTTTTT
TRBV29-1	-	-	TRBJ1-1	CSARGGNTEAFF	TGCAGCGCCCGTGGGGGCAACACTGAAGCTTTCTTT
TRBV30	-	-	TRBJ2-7	CAWSTAGYEQYF	TGTGCCTGGAGTACCGCGGGCTACGAGCAGTACTTC